This T cell receptor (beta chain) was retrieved from a study of OX40 agonist ivuxolimab in advanced cancers. Study outcomes and limitations: At doses 0.1 to 3.0 mg/kg, CD4+ and CD8+ clones expanded.

With regard to this clone: Its antigen is unidentified.

Method: immunoSEQ multiplex PCR; TCRdb's copy keeps in-frame clones and lacks some. The profile shows tens of thousands of clones, 70% to 90% of them singletons. The sample in question was CD4+ or CD8+ T cells sorted from blood, obtained in a trial of the OX40 agonist ivuxolimab. The sequence derives from an adult with an advanced solid tumor such as melanoma, head and neck, liver or kidney cancer.

CDR3 sequence: CAWTLADTDTQYF. The DNA for the CDR3 is TGTGCCTGGACACTAGCCGACACAGATACGCAGTATTTT. The chain joins TRBV30 to TRBJ2-3; a possible D gene is TRBD2 (6 bases). The CDR3 has 13 amino acids. Trimming left V 4 bases short and J 2 bases short, with 10 bases between. Germline V gene sequence: CDR1 GTSNPN, CDR2 SVGIG (reference sequence).